The subject of this entry is one TCR beta chain. The source of the sample is a study of blood T cell repertoires in COVID-19. Study-level background: Samples of COVID-19 (acute and convalescent) were obtained from the United States, Italy and Spain. Sample material is recorded as cDNA or gDNA derived from T cells, B-cell-depleted T cells, or PBMCs.

Germline V gives CDR1 LNHDA, CDR2 SQIVND (reference sequence). This CDR3 is 14 amino acids long. Trimming stripped 10 bases from V and 3 bases from J, with 16 bases between. In the original processing: Estimation of nucleated cell counts relied on the amplification of reference gene primers. Clones were read by immunoSEQ multiplex PCR, and TCRdb kept only the in-frame ones, dropping some. V and J calls and clone size come straight from that table; D and trimming were deduced from the DNA. The sample lists roughly 250,000 clones, around 90% seen once, with approximately 7.5% in the top ten. The chain has TRBV19 and TRBJ2-1, with D maybe TRBD2 (6 bases). The receptor was derived from a man between 60 and 70 years old who had recovered from COVID-19. Sequencing was performed on peripheral blood. Here the CDR3 DNA reads TGTGCCACCAAAATTGGAGGGGTCTACAATGAGCAGTTCTTC. As protein: CATKIGGVYNEQFF.